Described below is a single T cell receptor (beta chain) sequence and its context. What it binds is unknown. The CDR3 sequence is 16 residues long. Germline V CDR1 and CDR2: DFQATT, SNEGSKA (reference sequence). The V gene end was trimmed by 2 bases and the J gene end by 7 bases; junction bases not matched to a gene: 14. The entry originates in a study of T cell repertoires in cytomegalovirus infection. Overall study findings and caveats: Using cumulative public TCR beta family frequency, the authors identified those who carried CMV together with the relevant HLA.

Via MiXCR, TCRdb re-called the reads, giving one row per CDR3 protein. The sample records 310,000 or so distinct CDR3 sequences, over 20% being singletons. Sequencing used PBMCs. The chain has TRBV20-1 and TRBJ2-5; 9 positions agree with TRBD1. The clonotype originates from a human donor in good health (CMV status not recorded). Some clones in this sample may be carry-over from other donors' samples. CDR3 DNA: TGCAGTGCTAGACCCTTTGTTTGGGACAGGGTAGCGACCCAGTACTTC. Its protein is CSARPFVWDRVATQYF.